A single sample is the source of the 21 T cell receptor beta chains below, sequenced in a study of blood T cell repertoires in COVID-19. The table came from immunoSEQ multiplex PCR; TCRdb's copy has only in-frame clones and leaves some out. There are about 200,000 clones in the sample; under 90% occur only once, and 3.5% to 4.5% lies in the top ten. The sample consisted of peripheral blood. The receptors originated from a man aged 45-65 years with acute or convalescent COVID-19.

The chain employs TRBV6-5 and TRBJ1-1, with a tentative D call TRBD1 (6 bases). The germline V gene has CDR1 MNHEY and CDR2 SVGAGI. The length of the CDR3 is 15 residues. The V and J ends lost 0 bases and 1 base respectively, with 9 bases between them. The CDR3 nucleotides are TGTGCCAGCAGTTACTCAGGCAGGGGGAACACTGAAGCTTTCTTT. Its translation is CASSYSGRGNTEAFF.

For the CDR3, the DNA is TGTGCCAGCAGCCGACTCCCTTCGTACAATGAGCAGTTCTTC. Protein product: CASSRLPSYNEQFF. This sequence joins TRBV14 and TRBJ2-1; D gene ambiguous. The CDR3 covers 14 residues. Per germline, CDR1 SGHDN and CDR2 FVKESK. Deletions cut 4 bases from V and 4 bases from J, with 11 bases between.

V is TRBV15 and J is TRBJ2-6, with 8 bases fitting TRBD1. V gave up 2 bases and J gave up 0 bases; unmatched junction bases: 6. The germline V gene encodes CDR1 LNHNV and CDR2 YYDKDF (reference sequence). CDR3 length: 18 residues. The CDR3 here is CATSRKGQAISGANVLTF. CDR3 sequence (DNA): TGTGCCACCAGCAGAAAGGGACAGGCCATCTCTGGGGCCAACGTCCTGACTTTC.

The table lists this clone with a few counts. The V gene is TRBV20-1, the J gene TRBJ1-2; 9 bases align to TRBD1. In germline, CDR1 is DFQATT, CDR2 SNEGSKA (reference sequence). CDR3 length: 14 amino acids. The ends lost 3 bases at V and 2 bases at J; junction bases unmatched: 4. The CDR3 protein is CSASWDRANYGYTF. The CDR3 DNA sequence: TGCAGTGCTAGTTGGGACAGGGCAAACTATGGCTACACCTTC.

V and J are TRBV5-3 and TRBJ1-2; no definite D call. TRBV5-3 is labeled an ORF, and its function is uncertain. This CDR3 spans 15 amino acids. V was trimmed by 0 bases and J by 4 bases, leaving 13 bases between them. The DNA for the CDR3 is TGTGCCAGAAGCTTGGCACCGCCAGGTCGCTATGGCTACACCTTC. Its translation: CARSLAPPGRYGYTF.

The rearrangement links TRBV27 to TRBJ1-3; D is unresolved. V was cut by 7 bases and J by 3 bases, with 4 bases left in between. Per the germline V gene, CDR1 is MNHEY and CDR2 is SMNVEV (reference sequence). The CDR3 spans 11 residues. CDR3 residues: CASIFGNTIYF. The DNA of the CDR3 is TGTGCCAGCATATTTGGAAACACCATATATTTT.

Turning to this clone: Its ends do not fully match the called genes, so a read error is possible. This rearrangement joins TRBV18 to TRBJ1-1; TRBD1 agrees at 8 bases. CDR1 is KGHSH and CDR2 is LQKENI in the germline V gene. CDR3 length: 16 amino acids. The CDR3 DNA is TGTGCCAGCTCACGGGGCCAGGGGGCTATGAATACTGAAGCTTTCTTT. This gives the protein CASSRGQGAMNTEAFF.

The rearrangement links TRBV6-5 to TRBJ1-3, with D tentatively TRBD1 (5 bases). Germline lookup yields CDR1 MNHEY and CDR2 SVGAGI. Trimming removed 8 bases at V and 5 bases at J, with 19 bases between. This CDR3 region has 15 residues. CDR3 in DNA: TGTGCCAGCGCGGGGACCGCGAAATACCGAAACACCATATATTTT. As protein: CASAGTAKYRNTIYF.

This clone was observed a single time. The chain employs TRBV10-3 and TRBJ1-6, with D perhaps TRBD1 (5 bases). There are 12 residues in the CDR3. Trimming removed 4 bases from V and 8 bases from J, with 6 bases in between. The V gene's germline CDR1 is ENHRY and CDR2 SYGVKD. Here the CDR3 DNA reads TGTGCCATCAGTGCGGGGGATTCACCCCTCCACTTT. Amino acids: CAISAGDSPLHF.

V usage is TRBV19 and J usage is TRBJ2-5; TRBD1 matches at 7 bases. The CDR3 is 15 residues long. V was pared by 5 bases and J by 3 bases, with 9 bases of the junction left unmatched. CDR1 LNHDA and CDR2 SQIVND come from the germline V gene (reference sequence). The CDR3 region is CASSPLGTAEETQYF. CDR3 nucleotides: TGTGCCAGTAGTCCCCTCGGGACAGCCGAAGAGACCCAGTACTTC.

The CDR3 DNA sequence: TGTGCCAGCAGAGGCGCCGGCACAGGGTTCCTCTATGGCTACACCTTC. This encodes CASRGAGTGFLYGYTF. The chain carries TRBV7-9 and TRBJ1-2, with a weak D call TRBD1 (6 bases). Per germline, CDR1 SEHNR and CDR2 FQNEAQ (reference sequence). V was clipped by 6 bases and J by 4 bases, with 21 bases between them. The CDR3 has 16 amino acids.

This rearrangement joins TRBV2 to TRBJ2-7; TRBD1 might be the D (6 bases). From germline, CDR1 is SNHLY and CDR2 FYNNEI. V was pared by 7 bases and J by 3 bases, with 10 bases between. This CDR3 has 12 amino acids. The CDR3 nucleotides are TGTGCCAGCACTTCGACAGGCTACGAGCAGTACTTC. Protein sequence: CASTSTGYEQYF.

A few counts support this clone. This sequence joins TRBV5-1 and TRBJ2-7; 10 nucleotides agree with TRBD2. Germline V lookup: CDR1 SGHRS, CDR2 YFSETQ. The junction had 6 bases not matched to a gene; V was cut back by 6 bases and J by 3 bases. The CDR3 totals 14 residues. DNA for the CDR3: TGCGCCAGCATGCCTAGCGGGGGTTTCTACGAGCAGTACTTC. It is translated as CASMPSGGFYEQYF.

The rearrangement joins TRBV11-2 to TRBJ2-3, with TRBD1 matching 10 bases. Trimming removed 5 bases from V and 1 base from J; junction bases left unmatched: 6. From germline, CDR1 is SGHAT and CDR2 FQNNGV. The CDR3 totals 16 residues. The CDR3 here is CASSTLTGGGTDTQYF. CDR3 coding DNA: TGTGCCAGCAGCACCCTGACAGGGGGCGGCACAGATACGCAGTATTTT.

V and J are TRBV5-1 and TRBJ1-6, with 7 bases aligning to TRBD1. The V and J ends lost 0 bases and 7 bases, in that order; junction bases with no gene match: 7. The germline V gene encodes CDR1 SGHRS and CDR2 YFSETQ. There are 16 residues in the CDR3. CDR3 coding DNA: TGCGCCAGCAGCTTGGAGTCTCAGGGGGGCAATTCACCCCTCCACTTT. The encoded protein is CASSLESQGGNSPLHF.

This clone was seen only a few times. This chain uses TRBV27 with TRBJ1-5, with D unclear. Germline V gene data show CDR1 as MNHEY and CDR2 as SMNVEV (reference sequence). The CDR3 loop spans 16 amino acids. Trimming stripped 5 bases from V and 6 bases from J, with 20 bases between. The CDR3 sequence is CASSAGLSSLGQPQHF. CDR3 in DNA: TGTGCCAGCAGTGCCGGACTCAGCTCTTTAGGTCAGCCCCAGCATTTT.

This chain uses TRBV19 with TRBJ1-2; 9 bases line up with TRBD1. The CDR3 sequence is 14 residues long. Germline V lookup: CDR1 LNHDA, CDR2 SQIVND (reference sequence). Germline trimming cut 4 bases from V and 2 bases from J; bases unmatched to any gene: 2. The CDR3 DNA reads TGTGCCAGTAGTAAAGACAGGGGGAACTATGGCTACACCTTC. Its protein product is CASSKDRGNYGYTF.

V and J are TRBV30 and TRBJ1-5; D not resolved. The CDR3 length is 15 residues. Per germline, CDR1 GTSNPN and CDR2 SVGIG (reference sequence). Trimming removed 2 bases at V and 0 bases at J, with 11 bases between. CDR3 sequence reads: CAWSREVDSNQPQHF. CDR3 DNA: TGTGCCTGGAGTCGGGAGGTCGATAGCAATCAGCCCCAGCATTTT.

The chain recombines TRBV3-1 (or the pseudogene TRBV3-2) with TRBJ1-2; D is possibly TRBD1 (6 bases). From germline, CDR1 is LGHDT and CDR2 YNNKEL (reference sequence). The V end lost 3 bases, the J end lost 8 bases, and 10 bases lay between the germline ends. This CDR3 has 12 amino acids. The CDR3 DNA is TGTGCCAGCAGCCATTCTAGGGGGGGCTACACCTTC. Protein: CASSHSRGGYTF.

The chain combines TRBV25-1 with TRBJ1-1; 7 positions agree with TRBD1. Germline V gives CDR1 MGHDK, CDR2 SYGVNS. The J segment lost 4 bases and the V segment lost 2 bases, leaving 13 bases of the junction unmatched. The CDR3 spans 17 residues. The CDR3 sequence is CASSEGITGVGGTEAFF. The CDR3 bases are TGTGCCAGCAGTGAAGGTATTACAGGGGTGGGTGGCACTGAAGCTTTCTTT.

This sequence joins TRBV30 and TRBJ2-5, with 7 positions matching TRBD2. CDR1 GTSNPN and CDR2 SVGIG come from the germline V gene (reference sequence). The trim removed 1 base at V and 5 bases at J, leaving 7 bases unmatched. CDR3 length equals 14 residues. CDR3 nucleotides: TGTGCCTGGAGTGGGGGAGGGGTAAGGGAGACCCAGTACTTC. It yields the protein CAWSGGGVRETQYF.